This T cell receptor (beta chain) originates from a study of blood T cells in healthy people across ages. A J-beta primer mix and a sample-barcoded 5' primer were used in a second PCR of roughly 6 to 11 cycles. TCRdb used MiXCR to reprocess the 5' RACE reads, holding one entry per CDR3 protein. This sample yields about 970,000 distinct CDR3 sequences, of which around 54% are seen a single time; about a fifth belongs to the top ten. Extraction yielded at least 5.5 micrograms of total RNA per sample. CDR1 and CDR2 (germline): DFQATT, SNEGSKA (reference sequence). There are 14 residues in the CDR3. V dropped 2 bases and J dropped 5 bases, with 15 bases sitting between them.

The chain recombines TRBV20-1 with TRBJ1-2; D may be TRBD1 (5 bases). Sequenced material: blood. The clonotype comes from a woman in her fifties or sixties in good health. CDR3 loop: CSARYRQIFYGYTF. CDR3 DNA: TGCAGTGCTAGATATCGACAGATTTTTTATGGCTACACCTTC.